The following is a TCR beta chain sequence with its context. This clone was recorded a few times. The antigen it binds to is not known. No per-base quality is available; no much larger clone lies one base away. Trimming leaves V shorter by 7 bases and J shorter by 2 bases, with the junction holding 7 bases beyond the gene matches. From cysteine to phenylalanine, the CDR3 is 14 amino acids long. CDR3 DNA is the only sequence kept; it has 42 bases, read in frame from the first base. For CDR1 and CDR2, the germline V gene lists SNHLY and FYNNEI. The source of the sample is a study of OX40 agonist ivuxolimab in advanced cancers. Regarding the complete study: Ivuxolimab was a fully human IgG2 agonistic monoclonal antibody targeting the costimulatory receptor OX40 (CD134). Intravenous ivuxolimab was administered to patients every 2 weeks at six dose levels: 0.01, 0.1, 0.3, 1.5, 3 and 10 mg/kg. Partial responses occurred in three dose-escalation patients, of whom one had hepatocellular carcinoma and two had cutaneous melanoma. The purpose of peripheral TCRbeta sequencing was to test whether ivuxolimab changed TCR sequence diversity and led to clonal T-cell expansion. Of the roughly 52 dose-escalation patients, hepatocellular carcinoma was present in roughly 19, melanoma in approximately 15, renal cell carcinoma in 9 and head and neck cancer in 9. Patients were allowed to have had prior anti-PD-1, anti-PD-L1 or anti-CTLA-4 therapy, and approximately 40% of the dose-escalation patients had previously received checkpoint inhibitors. A male proportion of roughly 80% and a mean age of about 60 years, ranging from roughly 20 to 80, were recorded for the dose-escalation cohort. The paper covers the monotherapy dose-escalation part of the phase I ivuxolimab trial, which included N ≈ 50 patients.

The trial excluded patients who had a history of autoimmune disease or who were on systemic immunosuppression. Peripheral blood for TCR sequencing was drawn from every dose cohort at baseline, at cycle 4 day 1 and at cycle 7 day 1. The samples were drawn from a first-in-human, open-label, multicenter phase I dose-escalation trial of ivuxolimab. Adults with locally advanced or metastatic head and neck squamous cell, hepatocellular, melanoma or renal cell carcinoma were enrolled in the trial. Before TCR sequencing, CD4+ T cells and CD8+ T cells were sorted from peripheral blood as separate populations. Genomic DNA was extracted from sorted cells for sequencing of the TCRbeta CDR3 region. The immunoSEQ Assay was used to sequence the TCRbeta CDR3 regions. Imported from immuneACCESS, the table was reduced by TCRdb to in-frame sequences with V and J called. These copies leave out some clones; in studies compared against another copy, an unresolved V gene accounts for under half, and the cause of the remainder is not known. The table for this sample lists 40,000 to 45,000 clones; approximately 80% of them were counted only once. 5.1% of the sample is taken by the ten largest.

Beyond this particular receptor, the publication reports: Clonal expansion of both CD4+ and CD8+ blood T cells was observed from baseline to week 6 at doses 0.1 to 3.0 mg/kg. The antigen specificity of the peripheral T cells that underwent clonal expansion was not determined. In the 0.1-3.0 mg/kg groups, partial responders had among the lowest normalized peripheral clonal expansion, particularly in CD8+ T cells. On average, CD8+ T cells showed more expanded clones than CD4+ T cells after ivuxolimab. Low levels of normalized T-cell clonal expansion were also seen in some patients who did not respond.

Sequences were derived from CD4+ or CD8+ T cells sorted from blood, sampled in a trial of the OX40 agonist ivuxolimab. The receptor was derived from an adult with an advanced solid tumor such as melanoma, head and neck, liver or kidney cancer. The chain was built from TRBV2 and TRBJ2-5, and 7 bases in between align with TRBD1. The DNA sequence is TGTGCCAGCAATTTACAGGGGCAACAAGAGACCCAGTACTTC. Its coded protein is CASNLQGQQETQYF. Extended through the reference TRBV2 and TRBJ2-5 proteins, this CDR3 yields the full variable domain: EPEVTQTPSHQVTQMGQEVILRCVPISNHLYFYWYRQILGQKVEFLVSFYNNEISEKSEIFDDQFSVERPDGSNFTLKIRSTKLEDSAMYFCASNLQGQQETQYFGPGTRLLVL.